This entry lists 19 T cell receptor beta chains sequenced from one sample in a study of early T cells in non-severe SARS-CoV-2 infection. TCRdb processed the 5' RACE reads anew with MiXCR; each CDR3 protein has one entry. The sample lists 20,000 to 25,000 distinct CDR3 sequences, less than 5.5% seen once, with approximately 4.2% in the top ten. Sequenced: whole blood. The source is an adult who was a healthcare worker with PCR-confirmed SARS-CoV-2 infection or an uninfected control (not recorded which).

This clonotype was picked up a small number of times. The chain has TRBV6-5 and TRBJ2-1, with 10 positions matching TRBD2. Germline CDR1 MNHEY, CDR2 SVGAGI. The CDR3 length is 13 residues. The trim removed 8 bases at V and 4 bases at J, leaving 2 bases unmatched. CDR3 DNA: TGTGCCAGCGGTAGCGGGGGGTACAATGAGCAGTTCTTC. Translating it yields CASGSGGYNEQFF.

The CDR3, as DNA: TGTGCCAGTGGCCCGGGACTAGCGGGGTACAATGAGCAGTTCTTC. It yields the protein CASGPGLAGYNEQFF. The chain links TRBV19 to TRBJ2-1, with 13 bases that match TRBD2. Germline lookup yields CDR1 LNHDA and CDR2 SQIVND (reference sequence). CDR3 length: 15 amino acids. Trimming at V came to 8 bases and at J to 4 bases, leaving 5 bases not matched to a gene.

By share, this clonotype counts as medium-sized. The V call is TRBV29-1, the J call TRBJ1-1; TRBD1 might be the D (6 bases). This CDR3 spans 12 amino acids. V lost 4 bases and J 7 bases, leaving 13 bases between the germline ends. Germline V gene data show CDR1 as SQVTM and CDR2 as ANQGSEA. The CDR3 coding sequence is TGCAGCGTTGGGGGGGCAGGGGTTGAAGCTTTCTTT. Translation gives CSVGGAGVEAFF.

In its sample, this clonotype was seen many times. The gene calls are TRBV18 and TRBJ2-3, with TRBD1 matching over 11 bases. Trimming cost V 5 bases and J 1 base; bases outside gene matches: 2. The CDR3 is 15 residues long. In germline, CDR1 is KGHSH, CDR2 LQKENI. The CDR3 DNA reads TGTGCCAGCTCATCGGGACAGGGGGGCACAGATACGCAGTATTTT. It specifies CASSSGQGGTDTQYF. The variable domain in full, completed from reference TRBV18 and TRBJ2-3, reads NAGVMQNPRHLVRRRGQEARLRCSPMKGHSHVYWYRQLPEEGLKFMVYLQKENIIDESGMPKERFSAEFPKEGPSILRIQQVVRGDSAAYFCASSSGQGGTDTQYFGPGTRLTVL.

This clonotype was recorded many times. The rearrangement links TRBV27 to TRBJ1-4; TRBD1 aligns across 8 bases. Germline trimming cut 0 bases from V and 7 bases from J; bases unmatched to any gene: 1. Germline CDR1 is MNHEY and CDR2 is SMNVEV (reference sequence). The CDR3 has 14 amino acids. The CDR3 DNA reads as TGTGCCAGCAGTTTATCAACAGGGGGTGAAAAACTGTTTTTT. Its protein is CASSLSTGGEKLFF.

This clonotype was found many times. This CDR3 reads CASSPLTTDIYGYTF. CDR3 bases: TGTGCCAGCTCACCACTGACCACAGACATCTATGGCTACACCTTC. This sequence joins TRBV18 and TRBJ1-2, with no clear D. Trimming removed 1 base at V and 4 bases at J, with 13 bases between. CDR1 and CDR2 (germline): KGHSH, LQKENI. The CDR3 totals 15 residues.

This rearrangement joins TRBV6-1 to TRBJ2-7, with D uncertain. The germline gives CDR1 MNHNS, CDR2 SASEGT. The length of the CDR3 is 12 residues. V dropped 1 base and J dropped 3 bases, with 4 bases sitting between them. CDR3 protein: CASSEGIYEQYF. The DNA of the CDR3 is TGTGCCAGCAGTGAAGGTATCTACGAGCAGTACTTC.

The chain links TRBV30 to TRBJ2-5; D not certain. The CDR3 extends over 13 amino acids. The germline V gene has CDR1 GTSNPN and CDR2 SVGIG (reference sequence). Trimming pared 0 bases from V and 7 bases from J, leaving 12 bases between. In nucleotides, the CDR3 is TGTGCCTGGAGTGTCTTGCAGGTCCGGACCCAGTACTTC. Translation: CAWSVLQVRTQYF.

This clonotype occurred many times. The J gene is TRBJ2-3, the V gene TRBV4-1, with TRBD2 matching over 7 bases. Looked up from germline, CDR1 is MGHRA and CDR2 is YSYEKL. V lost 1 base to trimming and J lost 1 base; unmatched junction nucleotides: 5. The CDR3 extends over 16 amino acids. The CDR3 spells CASSQASTSGTDTQYF. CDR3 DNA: TGCGCCAGCAGCCAAGCTTCCACTAGCGGCACAGATACGCAGTATTTT.

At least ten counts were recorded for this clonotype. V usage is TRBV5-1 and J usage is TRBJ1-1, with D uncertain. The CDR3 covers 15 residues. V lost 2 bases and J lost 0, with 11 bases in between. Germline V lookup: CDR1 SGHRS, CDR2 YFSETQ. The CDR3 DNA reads TGCGCCAGCAGCTTTAACCGAGAAATGAACACTGAAGCTTTCTTT. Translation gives CASSFNREMNTEAFF.

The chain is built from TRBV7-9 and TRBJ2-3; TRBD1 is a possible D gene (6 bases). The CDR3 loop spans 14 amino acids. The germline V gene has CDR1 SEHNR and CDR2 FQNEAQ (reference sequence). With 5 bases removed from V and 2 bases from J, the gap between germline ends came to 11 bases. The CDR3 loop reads CASSQQGNTDTQYF. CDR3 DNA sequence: TGTGCCAGCAGCCAACAGGGAAACACAGATACGCAGTATTTT.

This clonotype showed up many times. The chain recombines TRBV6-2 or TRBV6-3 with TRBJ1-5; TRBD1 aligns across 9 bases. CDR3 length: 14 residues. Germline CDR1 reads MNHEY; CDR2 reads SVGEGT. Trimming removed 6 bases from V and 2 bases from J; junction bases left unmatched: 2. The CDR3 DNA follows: TGTGCCAGCAGCCGGGACAGGGGCAATCAGCCCCAGCATTTT. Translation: CASSRDRGNQPQHF.

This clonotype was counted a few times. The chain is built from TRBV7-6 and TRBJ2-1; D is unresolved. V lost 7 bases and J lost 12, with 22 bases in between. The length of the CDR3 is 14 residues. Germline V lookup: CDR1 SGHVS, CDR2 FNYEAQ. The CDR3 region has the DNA TGTGCCAGCAACCCGTCCATGGCGCTTCCTGGGCAGTTCTTC. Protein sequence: CASNPSMALPGQFF.

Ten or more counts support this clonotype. CDR3: CASGPAGGPYEQYF. The CDR3 coding sequence is TGTGCCAGCGGTCCCGCGGGGGGCCCTTACGAGCAGTACTTC. The rearrangement joins TRBV7-2 to TRBJ2-7, with 8 bases that match TRBD2. The CDR3 contains 14 residues. Germline-derived CDR1 and CDR2 are SGHTA and FQGNSA. Trimming cost V 8 bases and J 4 bases; bases outside gene matches: 10.

The CDR3 sequence is CASSLSKGQLTGELFF. DNA of the CDR3: TGTGCCAGCAGCTTGTCCAAGGGCCAACTCACCGGGGAGCTGTTTTTT. The rearrangement links TRBV5-4 to TRBJ2-2, with D uncertain. V gave up 1 base and J gave up 4 bases, with 14 bases separating them. The CDR3 covers 16 residues. Germline V gene lookup returns CDR1 SGHNT and CDR2 YYREEE (reference sequence).

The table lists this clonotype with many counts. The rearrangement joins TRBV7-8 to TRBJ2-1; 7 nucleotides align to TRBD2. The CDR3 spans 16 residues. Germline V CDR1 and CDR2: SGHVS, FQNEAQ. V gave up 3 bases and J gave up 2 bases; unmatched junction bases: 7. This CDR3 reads CASSLRLAHTYNEQFF. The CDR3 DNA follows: TGTGCCAGCAGCTTGCGACTAGCACACACCTACAATGAGCAGTTCTTC. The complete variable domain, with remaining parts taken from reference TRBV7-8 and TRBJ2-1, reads GAGVSQSPRYKVAKRGQDVALRCDPISGHVSLFWYQQALGQGPEFLTYFQNEAQLDKSGLPSDRFFAERPEGSVSTLKIQRTQQEDSAVYLCASSLRLAHTYNEQFFGPGTRLTVL.

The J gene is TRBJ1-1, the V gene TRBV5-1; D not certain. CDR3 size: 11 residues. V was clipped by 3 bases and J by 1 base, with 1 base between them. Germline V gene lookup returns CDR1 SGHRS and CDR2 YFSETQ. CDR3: CASSSNTEAFF. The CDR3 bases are TGCGCCAGCAGCTCGAACACTGAAGCTTTCTTT.

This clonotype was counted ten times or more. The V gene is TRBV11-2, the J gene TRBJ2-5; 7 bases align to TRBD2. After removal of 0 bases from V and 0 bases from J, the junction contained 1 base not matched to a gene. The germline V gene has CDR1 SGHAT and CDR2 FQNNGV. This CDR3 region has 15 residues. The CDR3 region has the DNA TGTGCCAGCAGCTTAGAGCTAGCGGACCAAGAGACCCAGTACTTC. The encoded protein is CASSLELADQETQYF.

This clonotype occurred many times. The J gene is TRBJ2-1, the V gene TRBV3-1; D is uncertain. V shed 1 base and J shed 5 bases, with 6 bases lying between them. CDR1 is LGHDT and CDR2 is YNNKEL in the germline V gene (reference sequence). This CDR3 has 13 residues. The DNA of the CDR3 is TGTGCCAGCAGCCAAGGTCTACACAATGAGCAGTTCTTC. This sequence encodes CASSQGLHNEQFF.